These 15 T cell receptor beta chains came from one sample sequenced in a study of immune cell composition in non-small cell lung cancer. Only in-frame clones appear in the TCRdb table, and some are missing; sequencing was by immunoSEQ multiplex PCR. The table lists fewer than 5,500 clones, approximately 80% of them singletons. The material sequenced was lung tumor tissue. The receptors here all came from a human donor with non-small cell lung cancer.

The chain couples TRBV6-1 to TRBJ2-1, with 13 bases identical to TRBD2. J gave up 12 bases and V 6 bases, and 8 bases lay outside the gene matches. The CDR3 runs to 14 residues. The germline V gene has CDR1 MNHNS and CDR2 SASEGT. The DNA for the CDR3 is TGTGCCAGCAGGGCTAGGACTAGCGGGGGTACGCAGTTCTTC. It is translated as CASRARTSGGTQFF.

The sample holds a few counts of this clone. The chain couples TRBV15 to TRBJ2-3; 7 nucleotides align to TRBD1. Germline V gene sequence: CDR1 LNHNV, CDR2 YYDKDF (reference sequence). The CDR3 loop spans 20 amino acids. The trim removed 1 base at V and 0 bases at J, leaving 16 bases unmatched. The CDR3 DNA is TGTGCCACCAGCAGAGGGGGGAGAGGGGGCCTTGCCTCTAGCACAGATACGCAGTATTTT. Its translation is CATSRGGRGGLASSTDTQYF.

The V and J genes are TRBV5-1 and TRBJ1-1; tentatively, D is TRBD1 (5 bases). Germline lookup yields CDR1 SGHRS and CDR2 YFSETQ. This CDR3 comprises 15 residues. V was pared by 0 bases and J by 0 bases, with 9 bases between. The CDR3 DNA reads as TGCGCCAGCAGCTTGGTGGGGGGGATGAACACTGAAGCTTTCTTT. Its translation: CASSLVGGMNTEAFF.

The chain couples TRBV30 to TRBJ2-5, with D perhaps TRBD2 (6 bases). Germline V gene data show CDR1 as GTSNPN and CDR2 as SVGIG (reference sequence). The CDR3 consists of 14 residues. With 2 bases removed from V and 3 bases from J, the gap between germline ends came to 13 bases. In nucleotides, the CDR3 is TGTGCCTGGAGTCCCCGCGGCGGGGAAGAGACCCAGTACTTC. It codes for CAWSPRGGEETQYF.

The V call is TRBV7-2, the J call TRBJ2-7; 12 nucleotides agree with TRBD2. V gave up 4 bases and J gave up 6 bases; unmatched junction bases: 10. The germline gives CDR1 SGHTA, CDR2 FQGNSA. The CDR3 has 16 residues. CDR3 amino acids: CASSSRLAGVGGEQYF. The DNA of the CDR3 is TGTGCCAGCAGCTCTCGACTAGCGGGGGTGGGTGGCGAGCAGTACTTC.

CDR3 sequence: CASRKGQGYGYTF. CDR3 nucleotides: TGTGCCAGCAGGAAGGGACAGGGGTATGGCTACACCTTC. This chain connects TRBV6-5 to TRBJ1-2, with TRBD1 matching over 10 bases. CDR3 size: 13 residues. With V trimmed by 6 bases and J by 5 bases, 3 bases remained unmatched. CDR1 is MNHEY, CDR2 SVGAGI, per germline.

Only a few counts were recorded for this clone. The chain recombines TRBV6-4 with TRBJ2-7, with TRBD1 matching 7 bases. Germline CDR1 MRHNA, CDR2 SNTAGT. The CDR3 runs to 17 residues. Trimming removed 0 bases from V and 2 bases from J; junction bases left unmatched: 10. CDR3 bases: TGTGCCAGCAGTGACTCGAGAGGGGGCGGCCCCCCCTACGAGCAGTACTTC. It specifies CASSDSRGGGPPYEQYF.

The rearrangement joins TRBV27 to TRBJ2-4, with 8 bases that match TRBD1. The CDR3 covers 17 residues. Germline assignment: CDR1 MNHEY and CDR2 SMNVEV (reference sequence). The V segment lost 6 bases and the J segment 3 bases; nucleotides outside the gene matches: 13. The CDR3 DNA follows: TGTGCCAGCAGGCCCTCCCGGACAGGGTTTGGCAAAAACATTCAGTACTTC. The encoded protein is CASRPSRTGFGKNIQYF.

This clone was recorded only once. The chain links TRBV27 to TRBJ1-6; no firm D call. V was shortened by 6 bases and J by 6 bases, with 6 bases between the two germline ends. The germline V gene has CDR1 MNHEY and CDR2 SMNVEV (reference sequence). The CDR3 sequence is 12 residues long. CDR3 in amino acids: CASSRFNSPLHF. CDR3 bases: TGTGCCAGCAGCCGGTTTAATTCACCCCTCCACTTT.

This clone has only one observation. The J gene is TRBJ1-1, the V gene TRBV12-5, with D perhaps matching TRBD1 (5 bases). The length of the CDR3 is 15 residues. Trimming took 2 bases from V and 5 from J, leaving 15 bases between them. The V gene's germline CDR1 is LGHNT and CDR2 FRNRAP. This CDR3 reads CASGLSHDSRTEAFF. CDR3 sequence (DNA): TGTGCTAGTGGTTTGTCCCATGACAGTAGGACTGAAGCTTTCTTT. Full variable domain (missing parts from reference TRBV12-5 and TRBJ1-1): DARVTQTPRHKVTEMGQEVTMRCQPILGHNTVFWYRQTMMQGLELLAYFRNRAPLDDSGMPKDRFSAEMPDATLATLKIQPSEPRDSAVYFCASGLSHDSRTEAFFGQGTRLTVV.

This rearrangement joins TRBV5-1 to TRBJ1-2; D remains ambiguous. The CDR3 sequence is 14 residues long. Germline lookup yields CDR1 SGHRS and CDR2 YFSETQ. Trimming removed 0 bases at V and 3 bases at J, with 9 bases between. The CDR3 loop is CASSLDSRDYGYTF. The DNA of the CDR3 is TGCGCCAGCAGCTTGGACTCCCGGGACTATGGCTACACCTTC. The variable domain in full, with the rest retrieved from reference TRBV5-1 and TRBJ1-2, is KAGVTQTPRYLIKTRGQQVTLSCSPISGHRSVSWYQQTPGQGLQFLFEYFSETQRNKGNFPGRFSGRQFSNSRSEMNVSTLELGDSALYLCASSLDSRDYGYTFGSGTRLTVV.

The sample holds a few counts of this clone. J is TRBJ1-1 and V is TRBV4-3; D uncertain. The germline V and J ends were trimmed by 3 bases and 0 bases, with 8 bases remaining between them. This CDR3 contains 14 residues. Germline V CDR1 and CDR2: LGHNA, YSLEER. Here the CDR3 DNA reads TGCGCCAGCAGCCATACAGCCCTGAACACTGAAGCTTTCTTT. Its translation: CASSHTALNTEAFF.

V and J are TRBV5-1 and TRBJ2-2; 10 bases agree with TRBD1. The CDR3 contains 13 residues. Trimming removed 4 bases from V and 6 bases from J; junction bases left unmatched: 0. Germline V gives CDR1 SGHRS, CDR2 YFSETQ. Here the CDR3 DNA reads TGCGCCAGCAGCGGGACAGGGGCCGGGGAGCTGTTTTTT. Translation gives CASSGTGAGELFF.

V usage is TRBV11-2 and J usage is TRBJ2-3, with a weak D call TRBD2 (5 bases). V gave up 5 bases and J gave up 0 bases, with 12 bases separating them. The CDR3 is 15 amino acids. Germline CDR1 reads SGHAT; CDR2 reads FQNNGV. CDR3 sequence reads: CASSPETISTDTQYF. The CDR3 nucleotides read TGTGCCAGCAGCCCGGAGACTATTAGCACAGATACGCAGTATTTT.

This clone was picked up a small number of times. The chain couples TRBV6-5 to TRBJ2-7; 11 nucleotides line up with TRBD2. The junction had 8 bases not matched to a gene; V was cut back by 6 bases and J by 7 bases. CDR1 and CDR2 (germline): MNHEY, SVGAGI. The CDR3 is 14 residues long. CDR3 residues: CASRLTSGTGEQYF. The CDR3 bases are TGTGCCAGCAGGCTGACTAGCGGGACAGGAGAGCAGTACTTC.